This paragraph reports one TCR beta chain. There is no known antigen for this receptor. Base quality data are lacking; no much larger clone is found one base away. CDR1 KGHSH and CDR2 LQKENI are derived from the germline V gene. From its cysteine to its phenylalanine, the CDR3 spans 11 amino acids. The CDR3 DNA has 33 bases and is translated from base 1. Trimming removed 6 bases from V and 5 bases from J, leaving 8 bases between the germline ends. The sample is drawn from a study of control samples from healthy donors and cancer patients (TCRdb year 2020). Library generation was performed with the immunoSEQ multiplex PCR assay. This is the immuneACCESS table as TCRdb keeps it, with only in-frame sequences that have V and J called. A part of the clones is gone; compared with another copy, unresolved V genes explain less than half, and the rest is unexplained. The sample profile shows over 150,000 clones; 90% of them were found once. The leading ten clones occupy 1.4% of the sample.

The clonotype was recovered from a woman aged 45-60 years in good health. The chain joins TRBV18 to TRBJ2-7; no D gene is confidently identified. Source material: blood. The CDR3 corresponds to CASSAANEQYF. At the DNA level, the sequence is TGTGCCAGCTCCGCAGCGAACGAGCAGTACTTC.